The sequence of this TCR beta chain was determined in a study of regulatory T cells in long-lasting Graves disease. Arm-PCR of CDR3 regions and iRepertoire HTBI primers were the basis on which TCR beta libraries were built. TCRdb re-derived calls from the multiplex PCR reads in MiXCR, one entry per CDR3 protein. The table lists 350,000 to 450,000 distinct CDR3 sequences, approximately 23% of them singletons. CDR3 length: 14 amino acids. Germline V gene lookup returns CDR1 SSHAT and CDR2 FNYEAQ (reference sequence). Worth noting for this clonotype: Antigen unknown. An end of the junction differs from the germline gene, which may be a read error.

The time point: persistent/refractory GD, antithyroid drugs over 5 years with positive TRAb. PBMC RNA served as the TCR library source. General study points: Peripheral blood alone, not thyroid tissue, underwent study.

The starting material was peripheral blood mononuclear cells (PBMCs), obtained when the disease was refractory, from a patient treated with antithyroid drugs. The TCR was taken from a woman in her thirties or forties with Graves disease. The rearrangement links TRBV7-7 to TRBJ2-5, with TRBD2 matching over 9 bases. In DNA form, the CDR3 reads TGTGCTAGCAGTCATAGCGGGAGAGGAGAGACCCAGTACTTC. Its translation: CASSHSGRGETQYF.